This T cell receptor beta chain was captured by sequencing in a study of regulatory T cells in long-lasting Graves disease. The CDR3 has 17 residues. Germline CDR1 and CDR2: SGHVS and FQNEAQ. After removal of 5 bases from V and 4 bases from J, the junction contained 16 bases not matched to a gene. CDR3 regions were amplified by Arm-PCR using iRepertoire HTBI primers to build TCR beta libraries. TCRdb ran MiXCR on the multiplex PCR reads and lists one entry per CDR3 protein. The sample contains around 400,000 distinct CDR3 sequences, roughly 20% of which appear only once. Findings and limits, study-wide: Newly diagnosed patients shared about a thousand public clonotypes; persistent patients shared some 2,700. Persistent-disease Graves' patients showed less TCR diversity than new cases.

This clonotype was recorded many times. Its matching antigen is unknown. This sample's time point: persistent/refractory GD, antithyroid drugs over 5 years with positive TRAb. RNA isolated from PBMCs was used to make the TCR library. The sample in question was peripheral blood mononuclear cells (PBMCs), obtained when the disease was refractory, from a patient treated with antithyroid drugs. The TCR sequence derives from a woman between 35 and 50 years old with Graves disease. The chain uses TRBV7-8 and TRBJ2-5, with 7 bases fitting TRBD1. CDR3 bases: TGTGCCAGCAGCCAGGGTAACAGGGGCAAAAGGCGAGAGACCCAGTACTTC. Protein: CASSQGNRGKRRETQYF.